Below are 25 T cell receptor beta chains sequenced from a single sample in a study of cytomegalovirus exposure and HLA in healthy donors. It was with 60 Vbeta and 13 Jbeta primers that the PCR ran. The data were produced by immunoSEQ multiplex PCR, yet TCRdb's version contains in-frame clones alone and is incomplete. The sample carries 150,000 to 200,000 clones, 75% to 80% recorded once. The sample comprised PBMCs. The receptor set was obtained from a man in his fifties in good health and CMV-seropositive.

The chain recombines TRBV29-1 with TRBJ2-3; a weak D match, TRBD1 (5 bases). The CDR3 sequence is 16 residues long. V lost 4 bases and J lost 4, with 21 bases in between. Germline assignment: CDR1 SQVTM and CDR2 ANQGSEA. As DNA, the CDR3 is TGCAGCGTTGCTTGGGGCCCACGCCTCTCTGCAGATACGCAGTATTTT. It specifies CSVAWGPRLSADTQYF.

The chain joins TRBV13 to TRBJ2-3; 8 positions agree with TRBD2. Germline CDR1 PRHDT, CDR2 FYEKMQ (reference sequence). Germline trimming cut 6 bases from V and 2 bases from J; bases unmatched to any gene: 16. The CDR3 covers 18 residues. CDR3 sequence: CASSRPGGLIASTDTQYF. For the CDR3, the DNA is TGTGCCAGCAGTCGTCCGGGGGGGTTGATAGCCTCCACAGATACGCAGTATTTT.

J is TRBJ1-3 and V is TRBV11-3, with D unclear. Trimming stripped 3 bases from V and 0 bases from J, with 6 bases between. Germline V gene lookup returns CDR1 SGHNT and CDR2 YENEEA. This CDR3 contains 14 residues. In nucleotides, the CDR3 is TGTGCCAGCAGCTTCGGAGGCTCTGGAAACACCATATATTTT. This codes for CASSFGGSGNTIYF.

The rearrangement links TRBV27 to TRBJ2-6; 8 bases agree with TRBD1. The length of the CDR3 is 18 residues. Germline V gene data show CDR1 as MNHEY and CDR2 as SMNVEV (reference sequence). The junction had 12 bases not matched to a gene; V was cut back by 6 bases and J by 2 bases. The CDR3 nucleotides read TGTGCCAGCAGCCTTCTGATAGACAGGGGAGCTGGGGCCAACGTCCTGACTTTC. Amino acid sequence: CASSLLIDRGAGANVLTF.

The V gene is TRBV5-4, the J gene TRBJ2-3; 9 nucleotides align to TRBD2. The germline CDR1 and CDR2 sequences are SGHNT and YYREEE (reference sequence). V lost 6 bases to trimming and J lost 3 bases; unmatched junction nucleotides: 5. This CDR3 has 14 amino acids. Here the CDR3 DNA reads TGTGCCAGCAACGGACTAGCGACGACAGATACGCAGTATTTT. This encodes CASNGLATTDTQYF.

This clone appeared once. The V and J genes are TRBV14 and TRBJ2-6; D unresolved. Germline V gene data show CDR1 as SGHDN and CDR2 as FVKESK. The V end lost 0 bases, the J end lost 1 base, and 7 bases lay between the germline ends. This CDR3 is 16 amino acids long. The CDR3 loop reads CASSQDFRSGANVLTF. The CDR3, as DNA: TGTGCCAGCAGCCAAGATTTCAGGTCTGGGGCCAACGTCCTGACTTTC. Combining the CDR3 with reference TRBV14 and TRBJ2-6 gives the whole variable domain EAGVTQFPSHSVIEKGQTVTLRCDPISGHDNLYWYRRVMGKEIKFLLHFVKESKQDESGMPNNRFLAERTGGTYSTLKVQPAELEDSGVYFCASSQDFRSGANVLTFGAGSRLTVL.

The chain couples TRBV27 to TRBJ1-5, with TRBD1 matching 10 bases. Germline assignment: CDR1 MNHEY and CDR2 SMNVEV (reference sequence). V lost 6 bases to trimming and J lost 5 bases; unmatched junction nucleotides: 4. The CDR3 has 14 amino acids. The CDR3, as DNA: TGTGCCAGCAGGTGGACAGGGGGGGATCAGCCCCAGCATTTT. Translation: CASRWTGGDQPQHF.

The chain recombines TRBV5-1 with TRBJ2-5, with D uncertain. Gene TRBJ2-7 matches the end of the DNA better, so the J call may be wrong. Per the germline V gene, CDR1 is SGHRS and CDR2 is YFSETQ. The CDR3 has 14 amino acids. The CDR3 reads CASSLGIPNYEQYF. DNA of the CDR3: TGCGCCAGCAGCTTGGGAATTCCAAACTACGAGCAGTACTTC.

CDR3 loop: CASSSSQGVYGYTF. CDR3 in DNA: TGTGCCAGCAGTTCGAGCCAGGGGGTCTATGGCTACACCTTC. The chain employs TRBV11-2 and TRBJ1-2; TRBD1 matches 7 bases. CDR1 and CDR2 (germline): SGHAT, FQNNGV. V was clipped by 6 bases and J by 4 bases; unmatched bases: 8. The CDR3 consists of 14 residues.

The chain carries TRBV11-2 and TRBJ2-2, with 9 bases fitting TRBD2. Germline V gene sequence: CDR1 SGHAT, CDR2 FQNNGV. With 3 bases clipped from V and 4 bases from J, the junction kept 6 bases outside the gene matches. The CDR3 is 16 residues long. CDR3 sequence reads: CASSFGGGAVTGELFF. CDR3 coding DNA: TGTGCCAGCAGCTTTGGCGGGGGGGCCGTCACCGGGGAGCTGTTTTTT.

This clone was detected a few times. The CDR3 sequence is CASKEGNTDTQYF. The CDR3 DNA reads as TGTGCCAGCAAGGAGGGTAACACAGATACGCAGTATTTT. The chain carries TRBV6-5 and TRBJ2-3; tentatively, D is TRBD2 (6 bases). The CDR3 consists of 13 residues. V was shortened by 7 bases and J by 2 bases, with 10 bases between the two germline ends. Germline CDR1 reads MNHEY; CDR2 reads SVGAGI.

The chain carries TRBV7-9 and TRBJ1-1, with a tentative D call TRBD1 (5 bases). V was trimmed by 5 bases and J by 11 bases, leaving 15 bases between them. CDR1 and CDR2 from the germline V gene are SEHNR and FQNEAQ (reference sequence). The CDR3 consists of 12 residues. The CDR3 DNA reads TGTGCCAGCAGCGCCGGGGGAGGGTGGGCTTTCTTT. It yields the protein CASSAGGGWAFF.

The rearrangement uses TRBV4-1 and TRBJ1-1; TRBD1 is a possible D gene (5 bases). Germline V gene sequence: CDR1 MGHRA, CDR2 YSYEKL. V was shortened by 4 bases and J by 10 bases, with 13 bases between the two germline ends. This CDR3 region has 12 residues. Written as DNA, the CDR3 is TGCGCCAGCAGCCCTGCTAGGGGTCGAGCTTTCTTT. Amino acids: CASSPARGRAFF.

The chain combines TRBV6-5 with TRBJ1-5; D ambiguous. With 6 bases removed from V and 1 base from J, the gap between germline ends came to 10 bases. The germline gives CDR1 MNHEY, CDR2 SVGAGI. This CDR3 spans 14 amino acids. The CDR3 sequence: CASRDTLSNQPQHF. In DNA form, the CDR3 reads TGTGCCAGCAGAGACACTTTAAGCAATCAGCCCCAGCATTTT.

The CDR3 region is CASRSIRQVGNTGELFF. The CDR3 region has the DNA TGTGCCAGCAGATCAATACGACAGGTGGGGAACACCGGGGAGCTGTTTTTT. The V gene is TRBV11-2, the J gene TRBJ2-2; tentatively, D is TRBD1 (6 bases). The V and J ends lost 6 bases and 1 base respectively, with 18 bases between them. Germline values: CDR1 SGHAT, CDR2 FQNNGV. The CDR3 has 17 residues.

This chain links TRBV28 with TRBJ1-1; D gene uncertain. This CDR3 region has 13 residues. V lost 7 bases and J lost 4, with 13 bases in between. Germline assignment: CDR1 MDHEN and CDR2 SYDVKM. The DNA of the CDR3 is TGTGCCAGCACGGCGGGATCGGGCACTGAAGCTTTCTTT. It is translated as CASTAGSGTEAFF. Variable domain in full (rest from reference TRBV28 and TRBJ1-1): DVKVTQSSRYLVKRTGEKVFLECVQDMDHENMFWYRQDPGLGLRLIYFSYDVKMKEKGDIPEGYSVSREKKERFSLILESASTNQTSMYLCASTAGSGTEAFFGQGTRLTVV.

The V gene is TRBV27, the J gene TRBJ2-7; the match to TRBD2 covers 8 bases. Germline V gene lookup returns CDR1 MNHEY and CDR2 SMNVEV (reference sequence). J lost 4 bases, V lost 6 bases, and 11 bases had no gene match. There are 15 residues in the CDR3. The CDR3, as DNA: TGTGCCAGCAGGCCGAAAAGCGGGGGTCAATACGAGCAGTACTTC. It is translated as CASRPKSGGQYEQYF.

The genes are TRBV2 and TRBJ1-1; tentative D call: TRBD1 (5 bases). V gave up 7 bases and J gave up 3 bases, with 15 bases separating them. Germline CDR1 reads SNHLY; CDR2 reads FYNNEI. This CDR3 region has 14 residues. In nucleotides, the CDR3 is TGTGCCAGCATGCAGGAGGGGAGCTACACTGAAGCTTTCTTT. Protein product: CASMQEGSYTEAFF.

The chain carries TRBV6-5 and TRBJ2-3; tentatively, D is TRBD2 (6 bases). The CDR3 is 13 residues long. Germline CDR1 MNHEY, CDR2 SVGAGI. The V gene lost 6 bases and the J gene lost 3 bases, with 10 bases spanning the gap. In DNA form, the CDR3 reads TGTGCCAGCAGGCGGGACCTAACAGATACGCAGTATTTT. Translating gives CASRRDLTDTQYF.

This chain uses TRBV9 with TRBJ2-7; a weak D match, TRBD2 (6 bases). The V and J ends lost 0 bases and 7 bases respectively, with 11 bases between them. This CDR3 comprises 13 residues. Per the germline V gene, CDR1 is SGDLS and CDR2 is YYNGEE. The CDR3 DNA sequence: TGTGCCAGCAGCGTAGTGGTGGGGGGTGAGCAGTACTTC. Protein: CASSVVVGGEQYF.

This clone was detected only once. V and J are TRBV5-6 and TRBJ2-5, with 7 positions matching TRBD1. Germline CDR1 SGHDT, CDR2 YYEEEE. Trimming cost V 1 base and J 0 bases; bases outside gene matches: 9. There are 17 residues in the CDR3. The CDR3 DNA reads as TGTGCCAGCAGCTTGTTGGCACTACAGGGGTACCAAGAGACCCAGTACTTC. It translates to CASSLLALQGYQETQYF.

This chain connects TRBV11-2 to TRBJ2-2, with a tentative D call TRBD1 (6 bases). V was trimmed by 5 bases and J by 5 bases, leaving 12 bases between them. The CDR3 covers 14 residues. Per the germline V gene, CDR1 is SGHAT and CDR2 is FQNNGV. For the CDR3, the DNA is TGTGCCAGCAGCCAAACCAGGGGTACCGGGGAGCTGTTTTTT. It specifies CASSQTRGTGELFF. Full variable domain (rest looked up from reference TRBV11-2 and TRBJ2-2): EAGVAQSPRYKIIEKRQSVAFWCNPISGHATLYWYQQILGQGPKLLIQFQNNGVVDDSQLPKDRFSAERLKGVDSTLKIQPAKLEDSAVYLCASSQTRGTGELFFGEGSRLTVL.

This chain links TRBV4-2 with TRBJ2-6; TRBD1 matches 7 bases. The CDR3 runs to 17 residues. Germline lookup yields CDR1 LGHNA and CDR2 YNFKEQ. The J segment lost 0 bases and the V segment lost 0 bases, leaving 2 bases of the junction unmatched. The CDR3 nucleotides are TGTGCCAGCAGCCAAGAATGGGACAGCTCTGGGGCCAACGTCCTGACTTTC. Amino acid sequence: CASSQEWDSSGANVLTF.

This clone was detected once. The rearrangement uses TRBV2 and TRBJ2-7; D is uncertain. CDR3 length: 11 amino acids. Germline assignment: CDR1 SNHLY and CDR2 FYNNEI. The V and J ends lost 2 bases and 6 bases respectively, with 5 bases between them. In DNA form, the CDR3 reads TGTGCCAGCAGTGAATGGGCCGAGCAGTACGTC. Protein sequence: CASSEWAEQYV.

The V call is TRBV5-6, the J call TRBJ2-2; 10 nucleotides line up with TRBD1. The CDR3 contains 14 residues. V shed 5 bases, J shed 6 bases, and the junction held 4 bases outside the gene matches. CDR1 and CDR2 from the germline V gene are SGHDT and YYEEEE. CDR3 in amino acids: CASSSGTGAGELFF. In DNA form, the CDR3 reads TGTGCCAGCAGTTCCGGGACAGGGGCCGGGGAGCTGTTTTTT.